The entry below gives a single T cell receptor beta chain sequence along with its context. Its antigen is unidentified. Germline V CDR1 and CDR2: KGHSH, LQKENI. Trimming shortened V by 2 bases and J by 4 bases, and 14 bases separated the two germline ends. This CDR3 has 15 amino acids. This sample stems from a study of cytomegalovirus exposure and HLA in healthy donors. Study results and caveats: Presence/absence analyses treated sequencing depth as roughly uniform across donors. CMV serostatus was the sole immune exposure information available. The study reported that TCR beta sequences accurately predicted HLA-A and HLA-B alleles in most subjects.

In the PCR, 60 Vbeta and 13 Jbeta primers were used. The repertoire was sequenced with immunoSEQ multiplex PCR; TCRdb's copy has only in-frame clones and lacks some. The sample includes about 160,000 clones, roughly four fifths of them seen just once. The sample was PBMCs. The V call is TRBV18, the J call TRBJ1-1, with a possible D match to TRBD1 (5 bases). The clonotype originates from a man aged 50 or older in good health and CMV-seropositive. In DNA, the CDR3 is TGTGCCAGCTCACCAGTTGCAGGGATTACCACTGAAGCTTTCTTT. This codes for CASSPVAGITTEAFF.